These 25 T cell receptor beta chains share one sample of origin, sequenced in a study of PD-L1 blockade in urothelial cancer. Assay: immunoSEQ multiplex PCR; the TCRdb copy retains only in-frame clones and omits some. The sample records roughly 60,000 clones, 82% being singletons. Sequenced here: PBMCs, sampled around atezolizumab (anti-PD-L1) treatment. These receptors were obtained from a man aged 65-85 years with urothelial cancer.

The chain uses TRBV4-1 and TRBJ1-2; 9 positions agree with TRBD1. In germline, CDR1 is MGHRA, CDR2 YSYEKL. The trim removed 3 bases at V and 5 bases at J, leaving 7 bases unmatched. CDR3 length: 15 residues. The CDR3 sequence is CASSQALGQGYGYTF. The CDR3 coding sequence is TGCGCCAGCAGCCAGGCGCTGGGACAGGGTTATGGCTACACCTTC.

The chain uses TRBV5-4 and TRBJ2-5, with 12 positions matching TRBD2. V lost 4 bases to trimming and J lost 3 bases; unmatched junction nucleotides: 4. Germline CDR1 reads SGHNT; CDR2 reads YYREEE (reference sequence). There are 15 residues in the CDR3. In DNA, the CDR3 is TGTGCCAGCAGCAAGACTAGCGGGAGCGAAGAGACCCAGTACTTC. Translated, it gives CASSKTSGSEETQYF.

V gene TRBV2 combines with J gene TRBJ2-5; 7 nucleotides line up with TRBD2. Trimming cost V 8 bases and J 5 bases; bases outside gene matches: 5. Looked up from germline, CDR1 is SNHLY and CDR2 is FYNNEI. This CDR3 comprises 12 residues. CDR3 amino acids: CASALREETQYF. The CDR3 DNA sequence: TGTGCCAGCGCCTTGCGGGAGGAGACCCAGTACTTC.

The chain has TRBV10-2 and TRBJ2-7; TRBD2 matches at 7 bases. Looked up from germline, CDR1 is WSHSY and CDR2 is SAAADI. The junction had 7 bases not matched to a gene; V was cut back by 8 bases and J by 0 bases. The CDR3 is 14 amino acids. Here the CDR3 reads CASRASGSSYEQYF. The DNA of the CDR3 is TGCGCCAGCCGGGCTAGCGGTAGCTCCTACGAGCAGTACTTC.

This clone was observed a single time. This chain joins TRBV10-3 and TRBJ1-2, with 10 positions matching TRBD1. The V segment lost 6 bases and the J segment 7 bases; nucleotides outside the gene matches: 5. The CDR3 totals 13 residues. Germline CDR1 ENHRY, CDR2 SYGVKD. CDR3 DNA sequence: TGTGCCATCAGCCCGGGACAGGGGTCTGGCTACACCTTC. It is translated as CAISPGQGSGYTF.

Details on this clone: A single base separates this from a much larger clone, so it may be a read error. The rearrangement uses TRBV2 and TRBJ1-5, with D possibly TRBD1 on 5 matching bases. The CDR3 has 12 amino acids. The germline gives CDR1 SNHLY, CDR2 FYNNEI. CDR3 DNA: TGTGCCAGCAGCTGGACAAATCGGCCCCAGCATTTT. Translating it yields CASSWTNRPQHF.

CDR3: CATSIYRAPTDTQYF. The CDR3 nucleotides are TGTGCCACCAGCATTTACAGGGCGCCCACAGATACGCAGTATTTT. V and J are TRBV15 and TRBJ2-3; weak D call: TRBD1 (6 bases). The V gene lost 4 bases and the J gene lost 2 bases, with 13 bases spanning the gap. From germline, CDR1 is LNHNV and CDR2 YYDKDF (reference sequence). The CDR3 has 15 amino acids.

Here the CDR3 DNA reads TGTGCCAGCAGCTGGGGGACTAGCGGGAGTTTGGGTGAGCAGTTCTTC. Translation gives CASSWGTSGSLGEQFF. The chain carries TRBV7-8 and TRBJ2-1, with 14 bases fitting TRBD2. This CDR3 is 16 amino acids long. The germline V gene has CDR1 SGHVS and CDR2 FQNEAQ. V gave up 4 bases and J gave up 9 bases; unmatched junction bases: 8.

CDR3 DNA: TGTGCCAGCAGTTTGAACAGGGGGCGGGGTGAAGCTTTCTTT. Its protein is CASSLNRGRGEAFF. The J gene is TRBJ1-1, the V gene TRBV28, with 9 bases identical to TRBD1. The CDR3 is 14 amino acids. Losses at the gene ends were 3 bases for V and 7 bases for J; bases not matched to a gene: 6. Germline CDR1 MDHEN, CDR2 SYDVKM. Filled out from reference TRBV28 and TRBJ1-1, the complete variable domain reads DVKVTQSSRYLVKRTGEKVFLECVQDMDHENMFWYRQDPGLGLRLIYFSYDVKMKEKGDIPEGYSVSREKKERFSLILESASTNQTSMYLCASSLNRGRGEAFFGQGTRLTVV.

The rearrangement uses TRBV5-1 and TRBJ2-5; no clear D. The CDR3 consists of 14 residues. Trimming shortened V by 7 bases and J by 1 base, and 14 bases separated the two germline ends. CDR1 and CDR2 from the germline V gene are SGHRS and YFSETQ. CDR3 loop: CASAPAMGQETQYF. The CDR3 coding sequence is TGCGCCAGCGCTCCAGCGATGGGCCAAGAGACCCAGTACTTC.

This clone was seen a single time. The CDR3 region has the DNA TGTGCCAGCACTGGGACAGGGATGGGAAAACTGTTTTTT. Residues: CASTGTGMGKLFF. The gene calls are TRBV5-4 and TRBJ1-4; TRBD1 agrees at 9 bases. This CDR3 comprises 13 residues. Germline-derived CDR1 and CDR2 are SGHNT and YYREEE (reference sequence). Germline trimming cut 6 bases from V and 10 bases from J; bases unmatched to any gene: 7.

This chain joins TRBV9 and TRBJ2-1; possible D gene TRBD2, 5 bases. The V gene's germline CDR1 is SGDLS and CDR2 YYNGEE. V lost 4 bases and J 0 bases, leaving 14 bases between the germline ends. The length of the CDR3 is 16 residues. As DNA, the CDR3 is TGTGCCAGCAGCCTGGACTCGCCGAGCTCCTACAATGAGCAGTTCTTC. Amino acids: CASSLDSPSSYNEQFF.

The rearrangement uses TRBV9 and TRBJ2-3, with TRBD2 identical over 8 bases. The germline V gene has CDR1 SGDLS and CDR2 YYNGEE. V lost 0 bases, J lost 2 bases, and 5 bases stayed unmatched. The CDR3 contains 16 residues. The CDR3 coding sequence is TGTGCCAGCAGCGTAGGTCGGGGGGGCTTCACAGATACGCAGTATTTT. This encodes CASSVGRGGFTDTQYF.

The rearrangement uses TRBV25-1 and TRBJ1-2; D gene ambiguous. This CDR3 has 13 amino acids. Germline CDR1 reads MGHDK; CDR2 reads SYGVNS. Trimming cost V 0 bases and J 9 bases, with 11 bases left between them. Here the CDR3 DNA reads TGTGCCAGCAGTGAATACGGGGTTTTCAGCTACACCTTC. This translates into CASSEYGVFSYTF.

The CDR3 DNA is TGTGCCAGCAGCTCGCGCGGTGGCAGGGTCACAGATACGCAGTATTTT. This translates into CASSSRGGRVTDTQYF. The chain links TRBV5-4 to TRBJ2-3; D is perhaps TRBD1 (5 bases). The CDR3 has 16 amino acids. The V end lost 3 bases, the J end lost 2 bases, and 16 bases lay between the germline ends. The germline V gene has CDR1 SGHNT and CDR2 YYREEE (reference sequence).

The chain couples TRBV5-4 to TRBJ2-7; TRBD2 is a possible D gene (5 bases). This CDR3 spans 12 amino acids. Germline V CDR1 and CDR2: SGHNT, YYREEE (reference sequence). Trimming took 2 bases from V and 7 from J, leaving 10 bases between them. The CDR3 sequence is CASSFVGGEQYF. CDR3 nucleotides: TGTGCCAGCAGCTTTGTGGGCGGGGAGCAGTACTTC.

The chain is built from TRBV10-3 and TRBJ1-2; TRBD1 matches at 9 bases. Germline V gene data show CDR1 as ENHRY and CDR2 as SYGVKD. The CDR3 is made up of 15 amino acids. V was clipped by 3 bases and J by 3 bases; unmatched bases: 5. CDR3 loop: CAISDGRTGDYGYTF. CDR3 bases: TGTGCCATCAGTGATGGTAGGACAGGGGACTATGGCTACACCTTC.

J is TRBJ2-7 and V is TRBV7-8, with TRBD1 as a possible D gene (5 bases). V lost 1 base and J 13 bases, leaving 17 bases between the germline ends. Germline CDR1 and CDR2: SGHVS and FQNEAQ. The CDR3 runs 13 residues. The CDR3 DNA is TGTGCCAGCAGCTTAGACGGGTGGGGCAGTCATTACTTC. It codes for CASSLDGWGSHYF.

This rearrangement joins TRBV2 to TRBJ2-3, with 8 bases that match TRBD2. The CDR3 has 13 amino acids. The ends lost 7 bases at V and 1 base at J; junction bases unmatched: 1. Germline CDR1 and CDR2: SNHLY and FYNNEI. CDR3 bases: TGTGCCAGCACCGGGGGGGGCACAGATACGCAGTATTTT. Its translation: CASTGGGTDTQYF.

This clone was seen repeatedly, ten times or more. This sequence joins TRBV7-9 and TRBJ2-7; 9 bases match TRBD2. Trimming at V came to 5 bases and at J to 4 bases, leaving 9 bases not matched to a gene. Germline CDR1 reads SEHNR; CDR2 reads FQNEAQ (reference sequence). This CDR3 is 15 amino acids long. The CDR3 is CASSPRAGGPYEQYF. CDR3 in DNA: TGTGCCAGCAGCCCAAGGGCGGGAGGGCCGTACGAGCAGTACTTC.

The chain uses TRBV5-4 and TRBJ2-2, with a possible D match to TRBD1 (5 bases). V was shortened by 4 bases and J by 6 bases, with 16 bases between the two germline ends. CDR3 length: 15 amino acids. The V gene's germline CDR1 is SGHNT and CDR2 YYREEE (reference sequence). The CDR3 region is CASSRSRQSPGELFF. As DNA, the CDR3 is TGTGCCAGCAGCCGAAGTAGACAGTCCCCCGGGGAGCTGTTTTTT.

In this sample, this clone turned up a few times. This rearrangement joins TRBV2 to TRBJ1-5, with unresolved D. CDR1 and CDR2 (germline): SNHLY, FYNNEI. The CDR3 is made up of 14 amino acids. Trimming removed 4 bases from V and 4 bases from J, with 11 bases in between. The CDR3 coding sequence is TGTGCCAGCAGTGGAGGACGGGGTAATCAGCCCCAGCATTTT. Translated: CASSGGRGNQPQHF.

This clone showed up many times. This chain uses TRBV7-2 with TRBJ2-7, with TRBD1 matching over 7 bases. This CDR3 has 15 amino acids. Germline V gene sequence: CDR1 SGHTA, CDR2 FQGNSA. J was trimmed by 0 bases and V by 0 bases; bases with no gene match: 2. The CDR3 sequence: CASSLAWDSSYEQYF. CDR3 DNA sequence: TGTGCCAGCAGCTTAGCCTGGGACAGCTCCTACGAGCAGTACTTC.

This sequence joins TRBV5-6 and TRBJ1-2, with D unclear. Trimming left V 2 bases short and J 4 bases short, with 6 bases between. The V gene's germline CDR1 is SGHDT and CDR2 YYEEEE. This CDR3 is 12 amino acids long. DNA for the CDR3: TGTGCCAGCAGCTTAGACACCTATGGCTACACCTTC. It encodes CASSLDTYGYTF.

The V gene is TRBV28, the J gene TRBJ2-7; D call uncertain. Trimming removed 3 bases at V and 0 bases at J, with 3 bases between. This CDR3 contains 12 residues. Germline V gene data show CDR1 as MDHEN and CDR2 as SYDVKM. The CDR3 region is CASSFNSYEQYF. The DNA for the CDR3 is TGTGCCAGCAGTTTCAACTCCTACGAGCAGTACTTC.